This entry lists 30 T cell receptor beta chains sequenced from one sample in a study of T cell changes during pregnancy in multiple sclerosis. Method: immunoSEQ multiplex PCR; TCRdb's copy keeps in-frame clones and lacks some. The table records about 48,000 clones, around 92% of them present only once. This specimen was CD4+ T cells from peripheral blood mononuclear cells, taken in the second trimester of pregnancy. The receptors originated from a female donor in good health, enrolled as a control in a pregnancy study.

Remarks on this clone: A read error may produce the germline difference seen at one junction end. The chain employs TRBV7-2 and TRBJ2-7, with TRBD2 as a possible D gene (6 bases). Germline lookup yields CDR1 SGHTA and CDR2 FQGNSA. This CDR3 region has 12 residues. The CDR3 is CASRLGPEGQYF. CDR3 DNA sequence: TGTGCCAGCAGGTTAGGCCCGGAGGGGCAGTACTTC.

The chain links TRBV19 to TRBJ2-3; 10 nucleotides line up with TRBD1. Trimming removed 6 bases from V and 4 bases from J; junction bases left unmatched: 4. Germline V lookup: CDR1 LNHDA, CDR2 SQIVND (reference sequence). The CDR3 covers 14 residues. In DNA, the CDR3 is TGTGCCAGTAGAGGACAGGGGGGTGCAGATACGCAGTATTTT. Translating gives CASRGQGGADTQYF.

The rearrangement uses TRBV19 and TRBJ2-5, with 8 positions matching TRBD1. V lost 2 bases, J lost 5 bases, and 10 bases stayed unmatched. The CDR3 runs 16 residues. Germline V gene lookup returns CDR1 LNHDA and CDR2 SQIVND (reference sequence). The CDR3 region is CASSIMVSGGRETQYF. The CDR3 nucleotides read TGTGCCAGTAGTATAATGGTTTCAGGGGGCCGGGAGACCCAGTACTTC.

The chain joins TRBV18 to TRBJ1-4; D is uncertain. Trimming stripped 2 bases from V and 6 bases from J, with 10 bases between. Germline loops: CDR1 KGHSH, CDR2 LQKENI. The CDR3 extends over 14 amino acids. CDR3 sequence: CASSPEYSYEKLFF. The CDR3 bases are TGTGCCAGCTCACCAGAGTACAGCTATGAAAAACTGTTTTTT.

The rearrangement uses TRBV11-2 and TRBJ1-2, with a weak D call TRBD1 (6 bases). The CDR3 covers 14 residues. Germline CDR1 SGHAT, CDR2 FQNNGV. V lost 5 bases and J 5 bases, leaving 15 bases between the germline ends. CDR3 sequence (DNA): TGTGCCAGCAGCCACCTAGGGGGAGGGTATGGCTACACCTTC. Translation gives CASSHLGGGYGYTF. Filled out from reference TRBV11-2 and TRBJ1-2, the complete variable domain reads EAGVAQSPRYKIIEKRQSVAFWCNPISGHATLYWYQQILGQGPKLLIQFQNNGVVDDSQLPKDRFSAERLKGVDSTLKIQPAKLEDSAVYLCASSHLGGGYGYTFGSGTRLTVV.

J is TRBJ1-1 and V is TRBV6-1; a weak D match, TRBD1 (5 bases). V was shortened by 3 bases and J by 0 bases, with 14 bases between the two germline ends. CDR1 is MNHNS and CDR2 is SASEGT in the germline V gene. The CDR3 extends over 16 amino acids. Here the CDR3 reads CASSDPPGLLNTEAFF. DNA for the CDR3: TGTGCCAGCAGTGACCCCCCGGGACTTTTGAACACTGAAGCTTTCTTT.

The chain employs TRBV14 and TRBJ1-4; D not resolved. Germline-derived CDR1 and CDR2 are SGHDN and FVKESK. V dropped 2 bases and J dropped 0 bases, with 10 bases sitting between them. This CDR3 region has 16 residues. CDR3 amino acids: CASSQYISATNEKLFF. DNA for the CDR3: TGTGCCAGCAGCCAATACATTTCCGCAACTAATGAAAAACTGTTTTTT.

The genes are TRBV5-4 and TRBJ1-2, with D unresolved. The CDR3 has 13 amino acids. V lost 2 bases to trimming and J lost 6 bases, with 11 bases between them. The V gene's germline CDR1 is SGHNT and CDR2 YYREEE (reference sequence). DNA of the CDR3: TGTGCCAGCAGCTTAAGAGAAATTAATGGCTACACCTTC. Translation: CASSLREINGYTF.

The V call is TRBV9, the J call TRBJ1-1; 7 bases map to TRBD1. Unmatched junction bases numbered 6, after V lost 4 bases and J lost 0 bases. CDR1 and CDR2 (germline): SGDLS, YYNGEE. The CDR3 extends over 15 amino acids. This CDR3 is CASSITGQLNTEAFF. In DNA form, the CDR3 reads TGTGCCAGCAGCATTACGGGACAGCTGAACACTGAAGCTTTCTTT.

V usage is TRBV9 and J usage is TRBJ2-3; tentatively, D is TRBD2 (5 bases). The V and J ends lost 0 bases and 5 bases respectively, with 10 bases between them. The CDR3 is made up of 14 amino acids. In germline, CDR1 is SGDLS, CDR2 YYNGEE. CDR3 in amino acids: CASSVVGAGDTQYF. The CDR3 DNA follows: TGTGCCAGCAGCGTAGTCGGTGCGGGAGATACGCAGTATTTT.

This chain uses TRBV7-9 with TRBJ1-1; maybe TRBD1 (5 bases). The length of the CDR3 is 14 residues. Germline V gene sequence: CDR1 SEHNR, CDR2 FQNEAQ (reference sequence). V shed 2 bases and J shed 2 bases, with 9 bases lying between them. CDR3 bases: TGTGCCAGCAGCTTAACAGGATTAAACACTGAAGCTTTCTTT. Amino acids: CASSLTGLNTEAFF.

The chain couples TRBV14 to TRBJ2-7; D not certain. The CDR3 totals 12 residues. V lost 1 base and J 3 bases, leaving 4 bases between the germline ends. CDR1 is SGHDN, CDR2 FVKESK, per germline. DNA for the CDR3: TGTGCCAGCAGCCAAGGCGGCTACGAGCAGTACTTC. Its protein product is CASSQGGYEQYF.

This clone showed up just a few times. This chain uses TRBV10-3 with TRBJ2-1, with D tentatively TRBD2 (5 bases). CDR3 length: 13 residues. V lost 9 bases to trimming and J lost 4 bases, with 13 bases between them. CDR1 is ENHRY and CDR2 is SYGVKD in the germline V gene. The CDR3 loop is CAMAGIGYNEQFF. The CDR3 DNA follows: TGTGCCATGGCCGGGATAGGATACAATGAGCAGTTCTTC.

The chain's CDR3 is CASSARGGRETQYF. DNA of the CDR3: TGTGCCAGCAGCGCTCGGGGGGGCCGGGAGACCCAGTACTTC. The chain employs TRBV6-1 and TRBJ2-5; 8 bases align to TRBD2. This CDR3 comprises 14 residues. Unmatched junction bases numbered 8, after V lost 6 bases and J lost 5 bases. Germline-derived CDR1 and CDR2 are MNHNS and SASEGT.

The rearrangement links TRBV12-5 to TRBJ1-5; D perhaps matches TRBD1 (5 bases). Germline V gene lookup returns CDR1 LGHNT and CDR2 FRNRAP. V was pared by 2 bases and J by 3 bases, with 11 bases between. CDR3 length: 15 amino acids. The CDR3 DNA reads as TGTGCTAGTGGTTTGTTTACAGGTGACAATCAGCCCCAGCATTTT. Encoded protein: CASGLFTGDNQPQHF.

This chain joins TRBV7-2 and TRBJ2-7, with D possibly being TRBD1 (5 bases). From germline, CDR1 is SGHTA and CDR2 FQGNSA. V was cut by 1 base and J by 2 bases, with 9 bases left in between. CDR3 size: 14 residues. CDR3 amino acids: CASSLDRWTYEQYF. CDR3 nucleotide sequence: TGTGCCAGCAGCTTAGACAGGTGGACCTACGAGCAGTACTTC.

The CDR3 sequence is CASSSHPNTEAFF. For the CDR3, the DNA is TGTGCCAGCAGCTCACACCCGAACACTGAAGCTTTCTTT. The chain combines TRBV7-3 with TRBJ1-1; D is unclear. This CDR3 spans 13 amino acids. CDR1 and CDR2 from the germline V gene are SGHTA and FQGTGA. Trimming pared 4 bases from V and 1 base from J, leaving 7 bases between.

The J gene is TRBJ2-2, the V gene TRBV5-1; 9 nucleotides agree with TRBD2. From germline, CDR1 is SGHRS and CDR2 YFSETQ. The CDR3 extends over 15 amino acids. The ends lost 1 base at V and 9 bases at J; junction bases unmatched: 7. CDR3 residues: CASSLRLAARRELFF. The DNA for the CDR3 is TGCGCCAGCAGCTTGAGACTAGCGGCGCGCAGGGAGCTGTTTTTT.

The CDR3 coding sequence is TGTGCCAGCAGTGAACAGGGTCGGATGAACACTGAAGCTTTCTTT. This encodes CASSEQGRMNTEAFF. This chain joins TRBV2 and TRBJ1-1, with D possibly matching TRBD1 (5 bases). Germline V lookup: CDR1 SNHLY, CDR2 FYNNEI. V shed 2 bases and J shed 0 bases, with 10 bases lying between them. This CDR3 region has 15 residues.

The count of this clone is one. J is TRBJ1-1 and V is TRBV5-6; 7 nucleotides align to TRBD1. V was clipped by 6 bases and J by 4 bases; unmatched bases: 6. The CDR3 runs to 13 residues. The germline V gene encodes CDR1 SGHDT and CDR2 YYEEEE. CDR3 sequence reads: CASTRQGLTEAFF. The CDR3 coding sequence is TGTGCCAGCACCCGACAGGGCCTCACTGAAGCTTTCTTT. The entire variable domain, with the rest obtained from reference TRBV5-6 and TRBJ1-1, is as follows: DAGVTQSPTHLIKTRGQQVTLRCSPKSGHDTVSWYQQALGQGPQFIFQYYEEEERQRGNFPDRFSGHQFPNYSSELNVNALLLGDSALYLCASTRQGLTEAFFGQGTRLTVV.

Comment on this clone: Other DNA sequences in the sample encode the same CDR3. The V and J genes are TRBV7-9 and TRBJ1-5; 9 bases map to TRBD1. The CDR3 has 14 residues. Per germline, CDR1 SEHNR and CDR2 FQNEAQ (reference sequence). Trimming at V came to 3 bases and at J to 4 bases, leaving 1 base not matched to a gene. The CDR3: CASSLGTGNQPQHF. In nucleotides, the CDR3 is TGTGCCAGCAGCTTGGGGACAGGGAATCAGCCCCAGCATTTT.

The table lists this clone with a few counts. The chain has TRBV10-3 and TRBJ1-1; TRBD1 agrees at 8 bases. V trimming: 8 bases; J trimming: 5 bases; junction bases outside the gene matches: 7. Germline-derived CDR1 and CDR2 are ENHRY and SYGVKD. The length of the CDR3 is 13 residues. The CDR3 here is CAIARQGRTEAFF. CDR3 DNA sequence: TGTGCCATCGCGAGACAGGGGAGAACTGAAGCTTTCTTT.

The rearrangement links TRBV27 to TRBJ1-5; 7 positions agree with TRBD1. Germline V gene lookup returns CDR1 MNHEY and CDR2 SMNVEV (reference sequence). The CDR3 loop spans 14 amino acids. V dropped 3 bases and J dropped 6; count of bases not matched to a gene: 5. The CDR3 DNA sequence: TGTGCCAGCAGTTTGACAGGGACTTCTCAGCCCCAGCATTTT. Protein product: CASSLTGTSQPQHF.

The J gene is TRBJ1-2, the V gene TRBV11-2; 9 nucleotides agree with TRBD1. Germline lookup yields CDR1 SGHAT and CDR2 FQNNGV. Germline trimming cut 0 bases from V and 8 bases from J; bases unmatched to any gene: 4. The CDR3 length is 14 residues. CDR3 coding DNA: TGTGCCAGCAGCTTAGATGGGACAGGGCTAGGCTACACCTTC. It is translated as CASSLDGTGLGYTF.

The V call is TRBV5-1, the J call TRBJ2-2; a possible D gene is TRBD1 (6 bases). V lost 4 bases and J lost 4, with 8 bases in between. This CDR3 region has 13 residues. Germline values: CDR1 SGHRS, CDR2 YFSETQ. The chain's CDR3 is CASSRGGTGELFF. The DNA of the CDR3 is TGCGCCAGCAGCCGAGGGGGCACCGGGGAGCTGTTTTTT.

Here the CDR3 reads CASSVWDRGRITNEKLFF. The CDR3 DNA reads as TGTGCCAGCAGTGTGTGGGACAGGGGAAGGATAACTAATGAAAAACTGTTTTTT. The chain joins TRBV6-1 to TRBJ1-4, with 10 nucleotides matching TRBD1. V lost 4 bases and J lost 1; bases outside the gene matches: 9. The CDR3 runs 18 residues. Germline V CDR1 and CDR2: MNHNS, SASEGT.

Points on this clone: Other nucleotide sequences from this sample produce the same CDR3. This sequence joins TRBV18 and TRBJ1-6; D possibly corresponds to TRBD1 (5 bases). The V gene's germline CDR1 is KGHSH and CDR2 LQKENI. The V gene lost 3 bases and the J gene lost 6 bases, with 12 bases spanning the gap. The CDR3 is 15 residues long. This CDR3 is CASSPGQGVNSPLHF. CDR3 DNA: TGTGCCAGCTCACCGGGCCAGGGCGTTAATTCACCCCTCCACTTT.

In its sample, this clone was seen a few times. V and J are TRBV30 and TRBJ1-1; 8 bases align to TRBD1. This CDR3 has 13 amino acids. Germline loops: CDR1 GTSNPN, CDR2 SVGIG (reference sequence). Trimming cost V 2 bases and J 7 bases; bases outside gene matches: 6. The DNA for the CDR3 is TGTGCCTGGAGTCACAACAGGGGGTTTGAAGCTTTCTTT. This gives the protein CAWSHNRGFEAFF.

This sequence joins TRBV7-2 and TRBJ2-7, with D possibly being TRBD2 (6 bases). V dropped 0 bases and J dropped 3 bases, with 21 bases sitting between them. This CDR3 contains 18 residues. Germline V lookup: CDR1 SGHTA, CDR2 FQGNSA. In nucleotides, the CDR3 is TGTGCCAGCAGCTTAGCGCGGGACTGGGTCTTTGGGGGCTACGAGCAGTACTTC. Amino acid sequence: CASSLARDWVFGGYEQYF.

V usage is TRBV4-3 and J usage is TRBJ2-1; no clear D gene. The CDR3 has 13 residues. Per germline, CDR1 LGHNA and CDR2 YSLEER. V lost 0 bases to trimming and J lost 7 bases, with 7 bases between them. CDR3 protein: CASSQERGNEQFF. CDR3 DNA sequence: TGCGCCAGCAGCCAAGAACGAGGAAATGAGCAGTTCTTC.